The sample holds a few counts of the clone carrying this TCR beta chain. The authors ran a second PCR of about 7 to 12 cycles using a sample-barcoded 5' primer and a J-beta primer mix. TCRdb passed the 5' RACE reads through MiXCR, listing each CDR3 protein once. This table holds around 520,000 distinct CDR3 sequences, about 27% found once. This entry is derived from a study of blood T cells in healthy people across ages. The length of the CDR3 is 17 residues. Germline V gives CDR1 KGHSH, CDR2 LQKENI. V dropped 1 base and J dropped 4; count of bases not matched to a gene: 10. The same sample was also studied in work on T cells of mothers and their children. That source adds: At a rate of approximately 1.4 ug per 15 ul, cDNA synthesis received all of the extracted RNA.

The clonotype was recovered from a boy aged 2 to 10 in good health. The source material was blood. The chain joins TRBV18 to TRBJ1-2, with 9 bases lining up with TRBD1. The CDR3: CASSPRSVGQGGYGYTF. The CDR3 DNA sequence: TGTGCCAGCTCACCACGGTCTGTGGGACAGGGAGGCTATGGCTACACCTTC.